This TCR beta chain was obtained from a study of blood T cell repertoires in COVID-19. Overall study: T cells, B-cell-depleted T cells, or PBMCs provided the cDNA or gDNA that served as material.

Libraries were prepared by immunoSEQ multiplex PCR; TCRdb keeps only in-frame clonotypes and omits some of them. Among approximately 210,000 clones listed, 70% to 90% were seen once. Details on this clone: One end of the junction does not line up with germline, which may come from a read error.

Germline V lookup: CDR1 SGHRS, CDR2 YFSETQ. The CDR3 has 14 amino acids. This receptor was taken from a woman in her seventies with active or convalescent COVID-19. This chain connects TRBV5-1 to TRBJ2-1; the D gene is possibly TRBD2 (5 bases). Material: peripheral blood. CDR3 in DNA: TGCGCCAGCATCTTGAGTAGCGCCCCCAATGAGCAGTTCTTC. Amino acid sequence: CASILSSAPNEQFF.